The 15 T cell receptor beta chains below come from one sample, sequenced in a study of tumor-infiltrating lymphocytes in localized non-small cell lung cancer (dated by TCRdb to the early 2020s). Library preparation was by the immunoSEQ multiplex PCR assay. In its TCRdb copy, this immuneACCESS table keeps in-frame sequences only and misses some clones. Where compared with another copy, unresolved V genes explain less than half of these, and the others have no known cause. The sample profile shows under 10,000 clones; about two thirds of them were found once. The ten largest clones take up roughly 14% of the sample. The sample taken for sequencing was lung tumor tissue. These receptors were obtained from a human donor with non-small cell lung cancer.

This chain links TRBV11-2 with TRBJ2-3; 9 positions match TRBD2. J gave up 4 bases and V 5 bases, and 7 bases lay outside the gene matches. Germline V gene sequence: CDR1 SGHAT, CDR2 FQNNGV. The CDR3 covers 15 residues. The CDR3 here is CASSPLSGSADTQYF. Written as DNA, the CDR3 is TGTGCCAGCAGCCCCCTTAGCGGGAGTGCAGATACGCAGTATTTT.

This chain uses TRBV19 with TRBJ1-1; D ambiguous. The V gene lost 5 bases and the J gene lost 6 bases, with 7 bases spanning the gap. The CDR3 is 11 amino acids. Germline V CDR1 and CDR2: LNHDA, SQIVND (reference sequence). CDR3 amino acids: CASSLGSEAFF. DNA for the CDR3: TGTGCCAGTAGTCTGGGGTCTGAAGCTTTCTTT.

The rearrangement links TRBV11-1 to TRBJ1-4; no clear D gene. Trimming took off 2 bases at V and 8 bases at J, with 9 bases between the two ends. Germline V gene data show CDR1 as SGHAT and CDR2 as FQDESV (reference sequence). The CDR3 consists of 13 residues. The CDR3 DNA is TGTGCCAGCAGCTTACCGGGTTTCGAAAAACTGTTTTTT. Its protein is CASSLPGFEKLFF.

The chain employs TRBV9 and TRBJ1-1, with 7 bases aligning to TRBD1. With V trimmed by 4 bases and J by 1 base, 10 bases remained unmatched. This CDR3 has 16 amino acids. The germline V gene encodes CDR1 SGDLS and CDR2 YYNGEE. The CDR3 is CASSRTTGARNTEAFF. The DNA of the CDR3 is TGTGCCAGCAGCCGTACTACAGGGGCGAGGAACACTGAAGCTTTCTTT.

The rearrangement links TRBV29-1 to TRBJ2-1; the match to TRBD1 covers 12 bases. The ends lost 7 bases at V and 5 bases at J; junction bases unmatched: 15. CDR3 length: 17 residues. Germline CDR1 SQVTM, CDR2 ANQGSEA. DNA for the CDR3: TGCAGCGCTCCAACCACTTCGGGACAGGGGGCTCACAATGAGCAGTTCTTC. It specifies CSAPTTSGQGAHNEQFF.

The CDR3 region is CASSSGLMIYEQYF. The CDR3 nucleotides read TGTGCCAGCAGCTCGGGACTTATGATCTACGAGCAGTACTTC. The genes are TRBV11-2 and TRBJ2-7; TRBD2 is a possible D gene (6 bases). Trimming stripped 4 bases from V and 3 bases from J, with 13 bases between. CDR3 length: 14 residues. CDR1 is SGHAT, CDR2 FQNNGV, per germline.

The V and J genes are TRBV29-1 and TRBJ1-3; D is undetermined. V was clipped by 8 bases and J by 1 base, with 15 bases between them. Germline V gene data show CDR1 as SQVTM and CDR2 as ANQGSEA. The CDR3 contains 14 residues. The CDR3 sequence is CSFAASGSGNTIYF. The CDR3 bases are TGCAGCTTTGCAGCCAGCGGGTCTGGAAACACCATATATTTT.

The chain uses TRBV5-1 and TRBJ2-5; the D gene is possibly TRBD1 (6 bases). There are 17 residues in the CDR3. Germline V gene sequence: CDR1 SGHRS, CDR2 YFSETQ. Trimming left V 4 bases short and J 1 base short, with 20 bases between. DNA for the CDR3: TGCGCCAGCAGCGCAATGAGGGTCACAGGGTCCCAAGAGACCCAGTACTTC. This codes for CASSAMRVTGSQETQYF.

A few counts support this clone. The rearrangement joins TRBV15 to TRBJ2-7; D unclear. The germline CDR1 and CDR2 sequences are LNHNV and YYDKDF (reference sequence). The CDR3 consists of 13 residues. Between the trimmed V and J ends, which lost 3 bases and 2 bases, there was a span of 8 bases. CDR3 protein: CATSRETTYEQYF. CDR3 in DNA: TGTGCCACCAGCAGGGAAACCACCTACGAGCAGTACTTC.

As DNA, the CDR3 is TGTGCCAGCAGCTTAGATGCACATACGCAGTATTTT. Encoded protein: CASSLDAHTQYF. This chain joins TRBV7-3 and TRBJ2-3; D gene ambiguous. CDR3 length: 12 amino acids. Trimming cost V 2 bases and J 7 bases, with 7 bases left between them. The germline V gene has CDR1 SGHTA and CDR2 FQGTGA.

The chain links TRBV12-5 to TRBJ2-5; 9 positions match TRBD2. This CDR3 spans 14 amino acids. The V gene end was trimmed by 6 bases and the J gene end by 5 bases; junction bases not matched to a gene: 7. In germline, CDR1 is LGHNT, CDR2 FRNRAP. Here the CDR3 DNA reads TGTGCTAGTGGCCTAGGACTAGCGTCGGAGACCCAGTACTTC. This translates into CASGLGLASETQYF. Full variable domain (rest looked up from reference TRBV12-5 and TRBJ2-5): DARVTQTPRHKVTEMGQEVTMRCQPILGHNTVFWYRQTMMQGLELLAYFRNRAPLDDSGMPKDRFSAEMPDATLATLKIQPSEPRDSAVYFCASGLGLASETQYFGPGTRLLVL.

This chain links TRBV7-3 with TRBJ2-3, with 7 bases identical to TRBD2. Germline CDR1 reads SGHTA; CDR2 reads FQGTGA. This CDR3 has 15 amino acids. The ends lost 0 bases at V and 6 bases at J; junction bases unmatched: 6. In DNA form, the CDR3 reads TGTGCCAGCAGCTTAACACTAGCGATTTACGATACGCAGTATTTT. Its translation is CASSLTLAIYDTQYF.

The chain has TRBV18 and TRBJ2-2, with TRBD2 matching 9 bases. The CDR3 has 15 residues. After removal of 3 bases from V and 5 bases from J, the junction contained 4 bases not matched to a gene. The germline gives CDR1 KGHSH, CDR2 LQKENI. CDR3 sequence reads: CASSPSGLATGELFF. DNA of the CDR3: TGTGCCAGCTCACCGAGCGGACTAGCGACCGGGGAGCTGTTTTTT.

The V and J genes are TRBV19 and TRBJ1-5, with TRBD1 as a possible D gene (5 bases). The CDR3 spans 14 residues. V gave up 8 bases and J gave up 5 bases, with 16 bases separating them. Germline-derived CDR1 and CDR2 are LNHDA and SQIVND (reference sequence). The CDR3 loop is CASSTGRDDQPQHF. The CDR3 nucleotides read TGTGCCAGTTCCACGGGGAGGGACGATCAGCCCCAGCATTTT.

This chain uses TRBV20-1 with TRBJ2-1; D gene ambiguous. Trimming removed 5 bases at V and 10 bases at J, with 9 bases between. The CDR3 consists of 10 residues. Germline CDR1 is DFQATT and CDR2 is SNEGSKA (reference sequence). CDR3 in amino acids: CSADGDEQFF. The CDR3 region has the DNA TGCAGTGCTGACGGTGACGAGCAGTTCTTC.